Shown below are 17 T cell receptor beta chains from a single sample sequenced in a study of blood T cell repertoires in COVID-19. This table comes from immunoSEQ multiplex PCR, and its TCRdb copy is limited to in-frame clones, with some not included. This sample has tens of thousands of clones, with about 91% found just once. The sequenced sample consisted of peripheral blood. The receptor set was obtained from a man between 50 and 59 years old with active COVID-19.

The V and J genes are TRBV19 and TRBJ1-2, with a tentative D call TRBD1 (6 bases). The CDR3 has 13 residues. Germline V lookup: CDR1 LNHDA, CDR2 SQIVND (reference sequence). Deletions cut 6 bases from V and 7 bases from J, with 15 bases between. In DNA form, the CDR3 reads TGTGCCAGTAGGAATGGACAGTCGAGTGGCTACACCTTC. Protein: CASRNGQSSGYTF. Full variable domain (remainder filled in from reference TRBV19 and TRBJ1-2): DGGITQSPKYLFRKEGQNVTLSCEQNLNHDAMYWYRQDPGQGLRLIYYSQIVNDFQKGDIAEGYSVSREKKESFPLTVTSAQKNPTAFYLCASRNGQSSGYTFGSGTRLTVV.

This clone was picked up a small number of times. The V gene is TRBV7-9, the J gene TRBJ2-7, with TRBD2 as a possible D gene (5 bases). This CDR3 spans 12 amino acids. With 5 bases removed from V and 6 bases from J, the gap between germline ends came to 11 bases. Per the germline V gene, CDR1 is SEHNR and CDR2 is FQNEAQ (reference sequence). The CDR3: CASSLTSGEQYF. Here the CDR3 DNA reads TGTGCCAGCAGCCTAACTAGTGGCGAGCAGTACTTC.

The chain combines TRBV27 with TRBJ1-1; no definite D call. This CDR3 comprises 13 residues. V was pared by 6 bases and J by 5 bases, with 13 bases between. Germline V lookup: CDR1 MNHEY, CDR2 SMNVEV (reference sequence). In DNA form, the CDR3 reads TGTGCCAGCAGGACTCCTCATCGGACTGAAGCTTTCTTT. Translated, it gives CASRTPHRTEAFF.

The CDR3, as DNA: TGTGCCAGTAGTATGGTTAGCGGGGGAAAAGATACGCAGTATTTT. Its protein product is CASSMVSGGKDTQYF. The V and J genes are TRBV19 and TRBJ2-3, with 9 bases lining up with TRBD2. CDR3 length: 15 residues. The germline gives CDR1 LNHDA, CDR2 SQIVND (reference sequence). The junction had 6 bases not matched to a gene; V was cut back by 3 bases and J by 5 bases.

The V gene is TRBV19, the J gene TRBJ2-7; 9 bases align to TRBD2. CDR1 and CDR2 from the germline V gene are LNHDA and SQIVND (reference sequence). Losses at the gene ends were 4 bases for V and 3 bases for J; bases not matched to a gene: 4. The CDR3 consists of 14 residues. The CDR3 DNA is TGTGCCAGTAGTAGCGGGAGGGATGTCTACGAGCAGTACTTC. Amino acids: CASSSGRDVYEQYF.

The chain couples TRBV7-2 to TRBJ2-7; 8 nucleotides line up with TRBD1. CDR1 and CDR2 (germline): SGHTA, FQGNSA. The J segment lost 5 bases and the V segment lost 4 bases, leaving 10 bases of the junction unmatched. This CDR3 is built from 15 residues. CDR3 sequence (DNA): TGTGCCAGCAGCTATCGGACAGGGCGCAACGACGAGCAGTACTTC. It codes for CASSYRTGRNDEQYF.

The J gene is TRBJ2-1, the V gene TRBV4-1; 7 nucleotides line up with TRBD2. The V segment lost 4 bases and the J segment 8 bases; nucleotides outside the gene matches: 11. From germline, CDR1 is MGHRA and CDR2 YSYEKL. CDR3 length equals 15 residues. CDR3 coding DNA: TGCGCCAGCAGCCTTCCTAAGCGGGGCGGGGATGAGCAGTTCTTC. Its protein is CASSLPKRGGDEQFF.

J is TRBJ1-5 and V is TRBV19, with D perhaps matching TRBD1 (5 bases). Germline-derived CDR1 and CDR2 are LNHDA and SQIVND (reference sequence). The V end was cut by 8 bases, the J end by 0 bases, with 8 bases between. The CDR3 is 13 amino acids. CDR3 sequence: CASSQDSNQPQHF. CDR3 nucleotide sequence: TGTGCCAGTTCACAGGATAGCAATCAGCCCCAGCATTTT.

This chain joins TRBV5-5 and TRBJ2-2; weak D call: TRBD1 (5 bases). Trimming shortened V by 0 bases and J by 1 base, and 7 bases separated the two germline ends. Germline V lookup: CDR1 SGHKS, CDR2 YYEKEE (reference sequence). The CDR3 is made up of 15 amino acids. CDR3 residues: CASSLGDRNTGELFF. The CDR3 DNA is TGTGCCAGCAGCTTGGGAGACAGGAACACCGGGGAGCTGTTTTTT. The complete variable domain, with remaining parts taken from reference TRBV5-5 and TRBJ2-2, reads DAGVTQSPTHLIKTRGQQVTLRCSPISGHKSVSWYQQVLGQGPQFIFQYYEKEERGRGNFPDRFSARQFPNYSSELNVNALLLGDSALYLCASSLGDRNTGELFFGEGSRLTVL.

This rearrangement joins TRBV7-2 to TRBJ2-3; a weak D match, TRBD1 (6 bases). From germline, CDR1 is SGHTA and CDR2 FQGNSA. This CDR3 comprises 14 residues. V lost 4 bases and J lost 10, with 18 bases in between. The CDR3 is CASSYDLTGLAQYF. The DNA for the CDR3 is TGTGCCAGCAGCTATGACCTAACAGGGTTAGCGCAGTATTTT. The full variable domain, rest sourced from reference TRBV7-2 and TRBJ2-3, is GAGVSQSPSNKVTEKGKDVELRCDPISGHTALYWYRQSLGQGLEFLIYFQGNSAPDKSGLPSDRFSAERTGGSVSTLTIQRTQQEDSAVYLCASSYDLTGLAQYFGPGTRLTVL.

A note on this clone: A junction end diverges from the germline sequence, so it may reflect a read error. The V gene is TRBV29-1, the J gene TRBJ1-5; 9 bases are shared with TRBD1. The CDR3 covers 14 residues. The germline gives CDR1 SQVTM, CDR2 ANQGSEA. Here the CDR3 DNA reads TGCAGCGTTGTCGGACAGGGGACGAATCAGTCCCAGCATTTT. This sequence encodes CSVVGQGTNQSQHF.

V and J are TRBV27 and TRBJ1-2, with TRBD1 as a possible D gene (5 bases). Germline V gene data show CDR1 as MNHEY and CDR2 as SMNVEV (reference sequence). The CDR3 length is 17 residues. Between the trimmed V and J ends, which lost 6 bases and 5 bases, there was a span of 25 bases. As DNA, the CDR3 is TGTGCCAGCAGCAAAACTATGGGGACTTCGAGCCTATATGGCTACACCTTC. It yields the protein CASSKTMGTSSLYGYTF.

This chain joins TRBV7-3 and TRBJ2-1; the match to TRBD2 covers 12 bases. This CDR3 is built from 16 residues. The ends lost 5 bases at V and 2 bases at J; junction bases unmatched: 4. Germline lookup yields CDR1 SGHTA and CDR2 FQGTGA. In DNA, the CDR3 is TGTGCCAGCAGCCTCAGACTAGCGGGGGCCTACAATGAGCAGTTCTTC. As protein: CASSLRLAGAYNEQFF.

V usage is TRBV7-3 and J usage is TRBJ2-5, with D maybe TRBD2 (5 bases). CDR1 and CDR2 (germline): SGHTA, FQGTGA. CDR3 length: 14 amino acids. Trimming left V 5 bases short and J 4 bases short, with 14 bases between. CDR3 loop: CASSPGSPPETQYF. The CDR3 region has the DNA TGTGCCAGCAGCCCTGGGAGTCCCCCAGAGACCCAGTACTTC.

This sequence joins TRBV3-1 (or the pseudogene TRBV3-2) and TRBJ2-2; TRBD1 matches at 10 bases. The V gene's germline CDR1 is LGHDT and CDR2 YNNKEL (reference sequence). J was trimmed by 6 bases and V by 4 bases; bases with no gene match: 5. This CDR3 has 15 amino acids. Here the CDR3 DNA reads TGTGCCAGCAGCCTGGGACAGGGGTGGCCCGGGGAGCTGTTTTTT. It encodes CASSLGQGWPGELFF.

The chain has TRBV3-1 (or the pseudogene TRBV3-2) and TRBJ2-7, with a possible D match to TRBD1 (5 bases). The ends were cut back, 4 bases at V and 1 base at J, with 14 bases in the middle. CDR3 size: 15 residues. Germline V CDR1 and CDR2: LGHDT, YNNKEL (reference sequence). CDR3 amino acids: CASSPMGLDSYEQYF. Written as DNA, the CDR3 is TGTGCCAGCAGCCCCATGGGGCTGGATTCCTACGAGCAGTACTTC.

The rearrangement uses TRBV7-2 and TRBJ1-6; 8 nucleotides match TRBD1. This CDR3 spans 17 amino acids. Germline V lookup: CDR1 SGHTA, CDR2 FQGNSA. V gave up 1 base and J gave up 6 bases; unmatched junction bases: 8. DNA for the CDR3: TGTGCCAGCAGCTTAGTTGGGCAGGGGGCTTTTAATTCACCCCTCCACTTT. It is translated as CASSLVGQGAFNSPLHF.